This TCR beta chain was sequenced during a study of blood T cell repertoires in COVID-19. Study background: The analysed material was cDNA or gDNA that came from T cells, B-cell-depleted T cells, or PBMCs.

Participant-reported clinical history was the basis for cohort assignment. Symptom resolution, clearance, or two negative PCRs marked donors in Cohort 3 as recovered. The CDR3 has 15 residues. In germline, CDR1 is SGHNT, CDR2 YYREEE (reference sequence). V lost 1 base to trimming and J lost 3 bases, with 10 bases between them. Authors' analysis steps: Estimation of nucleated cell counts relied on the amplification of reference gene primers. Data came from immunoSEQ multiplex PCR; TCRdb stores just in-frame clones and leaves some out. The V and J calls and the clone size are those of that table, but D and trimming were determined from the DNA. There are a few hundred thousand clones in the sample; more than 85% occur only once, and 1.5% to 2% lies in the top ten.

The sequence derives from a woman aged 45-65 years who had recovered from COVID-19. This sequence joins TRBV5-4 and TRBJ2-2; TRBD2 is a possible D gene (5 bases). What was sequenced was PBMCs or T cells enriched from blood (not recorded which). The DNA of the CDR3 is TGTGCCAGCAGCTTGTCGTCGGGGTACACCGGGGAGCTGTTTTTT. It yields the protein CASSLSSGYTGELFF. The full variable domain, its missing parts supplied by reference TRBV5-4 and TRBJ2-2, is ETGVTQSPTHLIKTRGQQVTLRCSSQSGHNTVSWYQQALGQGPQFIFQYYREEENGRGNFPPRFSGLQFPNYSSELNVNALELDDSALYLCASSLSSGYTGELFFGEGSRLTVL.